The 28 T cell receptor beta chains below come from one sample, sequenced in a study of human T cells and chemical hapten exposure (dated by TCRdb to about 2021). Read against the paper, the sample's time point label means: pre-sensitization, week 0. Per the publication, the treatment or condition label means: therapeutic diphenylcyclopropenone sensitization with weekly scalp DPC. The library was generated by RACE. Data came from a NextSeq 500. TCRdb itself trimmed the public reads at Q25 with fastp, ran MiXCR and retained productive beta chains. All rows with the same CDR3 protein become a single entry with the most common DNA and genes. The sample yields roughly 100,000 distinct CDR3 sequences; less than 14% were counted once. Around 3.1% of the sample lies in the top ten. This specimen consisted of whole blood, obtained in connection with sensitization to the hapten diphenylcyclopropenone (DPC). These TCRs come from a woman aged 55-70 years with alopecia areata. Some clones in this sample may be carry-over from other donors' samples.

This rearrangement joins TRBV20-1 to TRBJ1-2; a weak D match, TRBD1 (5 bases). The germline V and J ends were trimmed by 6 bases and 0 bases, with 11 bases remaining between them. CDR1 and CDR2 (germline): DFQATT, SNEGSKA (reference sequence). CDR3 length equals 13 residues. This CDR3 reads CSAGTDTNYGYTF. The CDR3 DNA reads TGCAGTGCCGGGACGGATACTAACTATGGCTACACCTTC.

CDR3 sequence: CSIFGRGNTIYF. The CDR3 nucleotides are TGCAGCATCTTTGGACGGGGAAACACCATATATTTT. The V and J genes are TRBV20-1 and TRBJ1-3; no firm D call. The germline gives CDR1 DFQATT, CDR2 SNEGSKA (reference sequence). CDR3 size: 12 residues.

Here the CDR3 reads CSVEGLAGEPSTDTQYF. DNA of the CDR3: TGCAGCGTTGAAGGACTAGCGGGGGAGCCAAGCACAGATACGCAGTATTTT. This chain uses TRBV29-1 with TRBJ2-3; 12 bases agree with TRBD2. This CDR3 has 17 amino acids. Germline V CDR1 and CDR2: SQVTM, ANQGSEA. The ends lost 1 base at V and 0 bases at J; junction bases unmatched: 5.

The chain is built from TRBV4-2 and TRBJ2-7; tentatively, D is TRBD2 (6 bases). V was clipped by 4 bases and J by 0 bases, with 13 bases between them. There are 15 residues in the CDR3. In germline, CDR1 is LGHNA, CDR2 YNFKEQ. CDR3: CASSPRDLYSYEQYF. The CDR3 nucleotides are TGTGCCAGCAGCCCCCGGGACTTATACTCCTACGAGCAGTACTTC.

This clonotype was counted only a few times. The chain employs TRBV29-1 and TRBJ2-7; no reliable D call. The germline V gene encodes CDR1 SQVTM and CDR2 ANQGSEA. V shed 5 bases and J shed 3 bases, with 11 bases lying between them. This CDR3 is built from 12 residues. CDR3 amino acids: CSVQTRIYEQYF. CDR3 bases: TGCAGCGTTCAGACACGAATCTACGAGCAGTACTTC.

With respect to this clonotype: Possible read error: a much larger clone is one base away. The chain uses TRBV10-3 and TRBJ1-1; D is undetermined. V lost 8 bases, J lost 0 bases, and 16 bases lay in between. The CDR3 spans 15 residues. The V gene's germline CDR1 is ENHRY and CDR2 SYGVKD. The CDR3 here is CAIGQSQAMNTEAFF. Written as DNA, the CDR3 is TGTGCCATCGGTCAGTCCCAGGCTATGAACACTGAAGCTTTCTTT.

This clonotype was seen many times. V is TRBV5-1 and J is TRBJ2-3, with TRBD2 as a possible D gene (6 bases). Between the trimmed V and J ends, which lost 5 bases and 3 bases, there was a span of 16 bases. This CDR3 is built from 15 residues. The germline gives CDR1 SGHRS, CDR2 YFSETQ. The CDR3 is CASSSQAGGTDTQYF. The CDR3, as DNA: TGCGCCAGCAGTTCACAGGCAGGAGGGACAGATACGCAGTATTTT.

The chain links TRBV10-2 to TRBJ2-1; no clear D. With 3 bases removed from V and 10 bases from J, the gap between germline ends came to 7 bases. The germline V gene encodes CDR1 WSHSY and CDR2 SAAADI. The CDR3 is 11 amino acids. CDR3 amino acids: CASSEGWEQFF. The DNA of the CDR3 is TGCGCCAGCAGTGAAGGTTGGGAGCAGTTCTTC.

In its sample, this clonotype was seen many times. This chain uses TRBV7-9 with TRBJ2-5; weak D call: TRBD1 (5 bases). The germline V and J ends were trimmed by 1 base and 2 bases, with 11 bases remaining between them. CDR1 SEHNR and CDR2 FQNEAQ come from the germline V gene (reference sequence). This CDR3 contains 15 residues. For the CDR3, the DNA is TGTGCCAGCAGCTTAGGGCCAGGGCAGCAAGAGACCCAGTACTTC. As protein: CASSLGPGQQETQYF.

The genes are TRBV20-1 and TRBJ1-1; TRBD1 is a possible D gene (6 bases). Germline-derived CDR1 and CDR2 are DFQATT and SNEGSKA (reference sequence). This CDR3 region has 12 residues. Trimming took 7 bases from V and 8 from J, leaving 17 bases between them. CDR3 bases: TGCAGTGGCAAGCGGGGGGCAGGGGAAGCTTTCTTT. Protein: CSGKRGAGEAFF.

The rearrangement joins TRBV20-1 to TRBJ2-3, with 9 bases aligning to TRBD2. From germline, CDR1 is DFQATT and CDR2 SNEGSKA (reference sequence). The CDR3 is 15 residues long. Trimming took 6 bases from V and 2 from J; bases not matched to a gene: 9. CDR3 nucleotides: TGCAGTGCCAACCGGCTAGCGGGGACCACAGATACGCAGTATTTT. This sequence encodes CSANRLAGTTDTQYF.

This chain joins TRBV12-3 or TRBV12-4 and TRBJ2-6, with TRBD2 identical over 11 bases. The J segment lost 2 bases and the V segment lost 5 bases, leaving 2 bases of the junction unmatched. CDR3 length equals 16 residues. In nucleotides, the CDR3 is TGTGCCAGCAGTCTGACTAGCGGGGCTGGGGCCAACGTCCTGACTTTC. It translates to CASSLTSGAGANVLTF.

This clonotype was counted at least ten times. This chain joins TRBV6-6 and TRBJ2-1; TRBD2 might be the D (5 bases). CDR1 and CDR2 from the germline V gene are MNHNY and SVGAGI (reference sequence). The CDR3 loop spans 11 amino acids. V lost 8 bases, J lost 9 bases, and 11 bases lay in between. The chain's CDR3 is CASARGGEQFF. The CDR3 nucleotides are TGTGCCAGCGCTCGGGGTGGTGAGCAGTTCTTC.

The chain recombines TRBV7-9 with TRBJ1-4; 9 bases match TRBD1. Germline-derived CDR1 and CDR2 are SEHNR and FQNEAQ (reference sequence). V lost 5 bases to trimming and J lost 7 bases; unmatched junction nucleotides: 5. This CDR3 spans 14 amino acids. The CDR3 DNA is TGTGCCAGCAGCCACAGGGGGCGTAGTGAAAAACTGTTTTTT. Translated: CASSHRGRSEKLFF.

The chain is built from TRBV11-2 and TRBJ1-5, with D uncertain. The CDR3 spans 14 residues. V lost 5 bases, J lost 0 bases, and 8 bases lay in between. Germline CDR1 SGHAT, CDR2 FQNNGV. As DNA, the CDR3 is TGTGCCAGCAGCGCAGATTATAGCAATCAGCCCCAGCATTTT. It encodes CASSADYSNQPQHF.

As for this clonotype: This may be a read error: a much more frequent sequence differs by one nucleotide. The chain has TRBV27 and TRBJ2-7; D gene ambiguous. Trimming shortened V by 9 bases and J by 3 bases, and 3 bases separated the two germline ends. CDR3 size: 9 residues. Germline V CDR1 and CDR2: MNHEY, SMNVEV (reference sequence). The CDR3 protein is CASIYEQYF. Here the CDR3 DNA reads TGTGCCAGTATCTACGAGCAGTACTTC.

The rearrangement links TRBV25-1 to TRBJ1-4, with D possibly being TRBD1 (6 bases). Germline V gene sequence: CDR1 MGHDK, CDR2 SYGVNS. The CDR3 loop spans 13 amino acids. Trimming removed 6 bases from V and 8 bases from J, with 13 bases in between. CDR3: CASRNRDGEKLFF. The CDR3 DNA sequence: TGTGCCAGCAGAAACAGGGACGGAGAAAAACTGTTTTTT.

This clonotype was detected many times. The gene calls are TRBV6-5 and TRBJ1-2; D not certain. The CDR3 contains 15 residues. Germline-derived CDR1 and CDR2 are MNHEY and SVGAGI. V was cut by 2 bases and J by 2 bases, with 12 bases left in between. CDR3 in DNA: TGTGCCAGCAGTTACCCCCGCGCAGGCAACTATGGCTACACCTTC. It translates to CASSYPRAGNYGYTF.

This clonotype has at least ten counts. J is TRBJ1-5 and V is TRBV12-3 or TRBV12-4, with 10 bases aligning to TRBD1. Unmatched junction bases numbered 11, after V lost 6 bases and J lost 6 bases. This CDR3 contains 16 residues. The CDR3 nucleotides read TGTGCCAGCAGGATCGGGACAGGGGACTTGGGTCAGCCCCAGCATTTT. Its protein is CASRIGTGDLGQPQHF.

This clonotype was observed at least ten times. The genes are TRBV7-3 and TRBJ2-7; 7 bases map to TRBD1. Germline V gene lookup returns CDR1 SGHTA and CDR2 FQGTGA. The V gene end was trimmed by 6 bases and the J gene end by 6 bases; junction bases not matched to a gene: 11. The CDR3 is 14 residues long. The CDR3, as DNA: TGTGCCAGCAGAAAAGGAGACAGGGTGGGCGAGCAGTACTTC. Residues: CASRKGDRVGEQYF.

The chain is built from TRBV5-1 and TRBJ1-1; D remains ambiguous. Germline lookup yields CDR1 SGHRS and CDR2 YFSETQ. The CDR3 contains 13 residues. V was shortened by 1 base and J by 8 bases, with 12 bases between the two germline ends. DNA for the CDR3: TGCGCCAGCAGCTTGCAGAGCGAACTAGAAGCTTTCTTT. Translating gives CASSLQSELEAFF.

V usage is TRBV2 and J usage is TRBJ2-5; no reliable D call. The germline V gene has CDR1 SNHLY and CDR2 FYNNEI. V was shortened by 7 bases and J by 4 bases, with 4 bases between the two germline ends. The CDR3 runs to 10 residues. The CDR3 loop is CASTRETQYF. DNA for the CDR3: TGTGCCAGCACTCGAGAGACCCAGTACTTC.

This clonotype was seen at least ten times. The V gene is TRBV29-1, the J gene TRBJ2-7; 7 nucleotides align to TRBD1. CDR3 length equals 13 residues. Germline CDR1 SQVTM, CDR2 ANQGSEA. The V segment lost 4 bases and the J segment 3 bases; nucleotides outside the gene matches: 6. CDR3 in DNA: TGCAGCGTTGGACAGGGCCCCAACTACGAGCAGTACTTC. This sequence encodes CSVGQGPNYEQYF.

This chain connects TRBV30 to TRBJ1-1; perhaps TRBD1 as D (5 bases). The V gene lost 2 bases and the J gene lost 7 bases, with 11 bases spanning the gap. The CDR3 is made up of 12 amino acids. Looked up from germline, CDR1 is GTSNPN and CDR2 is SVGIG (reference sequence). For the CDR3, the DNA is TGTGCCTGGAGTATCCAGGGACGTGAAGCTTTCTTT. Protein: CAWSIQGREAFF.

The CDR3 sequence is CASSVGGDQAGLGQFF. Written as DNA, the CDR3 is TGTGCCAGCAGCGTAGGGGGGGACCAAGCAGGGCTCGGGCAGTTCTTC. The chain is built from TRBV9 and TRBJ2-1; TRBD2 might be the D (6 bases). This CDR3 is 16 amino acids long. Germline assignment: CDR1 SGDLS and CDR2 YYNGEE. Trimming left V 0 bases short and J 12 bases short, with 22 bases between. The full variable domain, in which reference TRBV9 and TRBJ2-1 provide the parts outside the CDR3, is DSGVTQTPKHLITATGQRVTLRCSPRSGDLSVYWYQQSLDQGLQFLIQYYNGEERAKGNILERFSAQQFPDLHSELNLSSLELGDSALYFCASSVGGDQAGLGQFFGPGTRLTVL.

This chain connects TRBV12-3 or TRBV12-4 to TRBJ2-5; 7 bases line up with TRBD2. The V gene end was trimmed by 3 bases and the J gene end by 2 bases; junction bases not matched to a gene: 3. This CDR3 spans 14 amino acids. CDR3 protein: CASSFGAGQETQYF. The CDR3 bases are TGTGCCAGCAGTTTCGGAGCGGGGCAAGAGACCCAGTACTTC.

This clonotype appeared many times. The V and J genes are TRBV24-1 and TRBJ2-2; D gene ambiguous. Germline V gene sequence: CDR1 KGHDR, CDR2 SFDVKD. Trimming took off 11 bases at V and 5 bases at J, with 14 bases between the two ends. The CDR3 totals 13 residues. Here the CDR3 reads CAIRSNKTGELFF. CDR3 DNA sequence: TGTGCCATCAGAAGCAATAAGACCGGGGAGCTGTTTTTT.

This clonotype turned up a few times. The J gene is TRBJ2-6, the V gene TRBV5-1, with TRBD1 identical over 9 bases. The V gene end was trimmed by 6 bases and the J gene end by 2 bases; junction bases not matched to a gene: 6. This CDR3 is built from 16 residues. The germline gives CDR1 SGHRS, CDR2 YFSETQ. The CDR3 nucleotides are TGCGCCAGCACCATGGGACAGGGACCTGGGGCCAACGTCCTGACTTTC. Its translation is CASTMGQGPGANVLTF.